This T cell receptor (beta chain) was captured by sequencing in a study of identical twins (dated by TCRdb to between 2015 and 2016). Concerning the study at large: To test whether fetal clonotypes persist, this study deep-sequenced TCR alpha and beta repertoires from monozygotic twins, from unrelated adults of various ages, and from cord blood. To rule out contamination, the twin experiments were replicated at different times with different library preparation protocols.

Trimming accounts for 3 bases at V and 4 bases at J, while the number of junction bases matched to no gene is 5. From the cysteine through the phenylalanine, the CDR3 covers 16 amino acids. This entry keeps only the CDR3 DNA: 48 bases, framed from base 1. For CDR1 and CDR2, the germline V gene lists SGHDN and FVKESK. The study at large found these results: Because the same donors could not be followed over many years, the conclusions depended on cross-sectional statistical analysis. Zero-insertion analyses could be partly confounded by invariant T cells such as MAIT and iNKT, though diverse VJ usage argued against such confounding for most clonotypes. Excess twin sharing in beta out-of-frame sequences was weaker because fewer shared sequences lowered the signal-to-noise ratio. Abundant cord blood beta clonotypes had fewer insertions, young adult naive repertoires showed a similar but weaker trend, and memory repertoires showed no such trend. Out-of-frame TCR alpha sharing in monozygotic twins was systematically underestimated by recombination models, whereas sharing between unrelated individuals was in agreement with the recombination models. Compared with coincidental sharing between unrelated individuals, out-of-frame TCR alpha sequences shared between twins had an excess of sequences with low generation probability.

Comment on this clonotype: Its antigen remains unidentified. No much larger clone is present one base from it, and per-base qualities are unavailable.

Only healthy Caucasian donors were included. The twin cohort comprised three pairs of female monozygotic twins, all aged about 18 to 29 years. Positive isolation kits from Invitrogen were used to isolate the CD4+ and CD8+ T cell populations. The library came from 5' RACE. This sample was sequenced with an Illumina HiSeq 2000. A universal primer binding site was added through template switching, and the final cDNA carried a unique molecular identifier so that TCR cDNA molecules could be counted accurately. First-strand cDNA for TCR alpha and beta chains was synthesized from specific primers in the conserved constant-segment region. To control for contamination, every cDNA library carried two barcodes: a SMART-Mk sample barcode plus Illumina barcodes. TruSeq adapter sequences, together with Illumina sample barcodes, were added in two successive PCR steps. The TCR alpha and beta cDNA libraries were sequenced on the Illumina HiSeq platform using custom primers. The study's processing was this. MiGEC was used to process raw reads and extract unique molecular identifiers, and MiXCR was used to find CDR3 positions. For each individual, recombination models were inferred using an EM algorithm with the repgenHMM and IGoR tools. The analysis of shared clonotypes was done with the tcR package in R, with sharing normalized by the product of cloneset sizes. To study raw recombination without the effects of thymic and clonal selection, out-of-frame nonproductive sequences were analyzed. TCRdb took the public reads, trimmed them with fastp at Q25, ran MiXCR for clone calling and kept in-frame beta chains. Duplicate CDR3 protein sequences are folded into a single record with the most common DNA and genes. TCRdb, not the authors, supplied the V and J calls. The sample has around 250,000 distinct CDR3 sequences on record, about 8% of them singletons. Approximately 3% of the sample rests with the top ten.

These records were also assigned to another study, of yellow fever vaccine responses in identical twins. The second study reports: According to the authors, in identical twins the way T cells responded to vaccination appeared partly convergent and partly personalized. Focusing on identical twins, the study followed the T cell clones that responded to the vaccine, and did so with precision.

The chain employs TRBV14 and TRBJ2-2; 10 bases in the middle match TRBD1. The source of this sequence is a woman aged 18-29 years in good health. Source material: CD8+ T cells sorted from blood. The CDR3 sequence is CASSHPGQGTTGELFF. The sequenced DNA is TGTGCCAGCAGCCATCCGGGACAGGGGACCACCGGGGAGCTGTTTTTT. Beyond the CDR3, the reference TRBV14 and TRBJ2-2 genes provide the residues; the full variable domain reads: EAGVTQFPSHSVIEKGQTVTLRCDPISGHDNLYWYRRVMGKEIKFLLHFVKESKQDESGMPNNRFLAERTGGTYSTLKVQPAELEDSGVYFCASSHPGQGTTGELFFGEGSRLTVL.